This is a list of T cell receptor beta chains from one sample in a study of cytomegalovirus exposure and HLA in healthy donors. This table comes from immunoSEQ multiplex PCR, and its TCRdb copy is limited to in-frame clones, with some not included. The sample includes roughly 150,000 clones, 89% seen only once; the top ten take about a tenth. The sequenced sample consisted of PBMCs. The receptors were gathered from a woman aged 18-29 years in good health and CMV-seropositive. Each CDR3 is given with its conserved first and last residue. Fields, in order: J gene, V gene, CDR3 protein.

j_gene: TRBJ2-1
v_gene: TRBV9
CDR3aa: CASSGRRAGGPDEQFF

j_gene: TRBJ2-3
v_gene: TRBV5-4
CDR3aa: CASSLLTSGGYTDTQYF

j_gene: TRBJ2-5
v_gene: TRBV30
CDR3aa: CAWSAPSIDPGETQYF

j_gene: TRBJ2-7
v_gene: TRBV7-9
CDR3aa: CASSLEGSGSYEQYF

j_gene: TRBJ2-7
v_gene: TRBV6-5
CDR3aa: CASSYGETYEQYF

j_gene: TRBJ2-6
v_gene: TRBV6-8
CDR3aa: CASSCPGRESRANVLTF

j_gene: TRBJ2-1
v_gene: TRBV19
CDR3aa: CASSTNRGTYNEQFF

j_gene: TRBJ2-1
v_gene: TRBV30
CDR3aa: CAWSVRLGGEQFF

j_gene: TRBJ1-5
v_gene: TRBV2
CDR3aa: CASSRDTNQPQHF

j_gene: TRBJ2-1
v_gene: TRBV2
CDR3aa: CASLQRDEQFF

j_gene: TRBJ2-1
v_gene: TRBV30
CDR3aa: CAWSALAGGGDEQFF

j_gene: TRBJ1-2
v_gene: TRBV27
CDR3aa: CASRKGRNYGYTF

j_gene: TRBJ2-2
v_gene: TRBV4-1
CDR3aa: CASSQERVGPMAGELFF

j_gene: TRBJ2-1
v_gene: TRBV10-2
CDR3aa: CASSEPGYNEQFF

j_gene: TRBJ2-1
v_gene: TRBV29-1
CDR3aa: CSAAPGLEQFF

j_gene: TRBJ2-1
v_gene: TRBV27
CDR3aa: CASRLAGANEQFF

j_gene: TRBJ1-5
v_gene: TRBV29-1
CDR3aa: CSVGTVNQPQHF

j_gene: TRBJ1-1
v_gene: TRBV27
CDR3aa: CASIIKGGGTEAFF

j_gene: TRBJ2-7
v_gene: TRBV4-2
CDR3aa: CASSQAQGPNYEQYF

j_gene: TRBJ2-1
v_gene: TRBV7-3
CDR3aa: CASSFGDRLNNEQFF

j_gene: TRBJ2-5
v_gene: TRBV30
CDR3aa: CAWVTRETQYF

j_gene: TRBJ2-7
v_gene: TRBV20-1
CDR3aa: CSAYATYEQYF

j_gene: TRBJ1-2
v_gene: TRBV9
CDR3aa: CASSPLPRDRAQMAYGYTF

j_gene: TRBJ2-5
v_gene: TRBV18
CDR3aa: CASSATSTGGLETQYF

j_gene: TRBJ2-7
v_gene: TRBV27
CDR3aa: CASSPRTGGSYEQYF

j_gene: TRBJ1-2
v_gene: TRBV5-4
CDR3aa: CASSSERQMGYTF

j_gene: TRBJ1-1
v_gene: TRBV4-2
CDR3aa: CASSPGQGDTEAFF

j_gene: TRBJ2-7
v_gene: TRBV19
CDR3aa: CASSRGRLAGREQYF

j_gene: TRBJ1-5
v_gene: TRBV19
CDR3aa: CASSIPLSNQPQHF

j_gene: TRBJ1-4
v_gene: TRBV4-3
CDR3aa: CASSQERGGGKLFF

j_gene: TRBJ1-2
v_gene: TRBV7-9
CDR3aa: CASTNILLYGYTF

j_gene: TRBJ1-5
v_gene: TRBV27
CDR3aa: CASSLWGRGGNQPQHF

j_gene: TRBJ2-1
v_gene: TRBV7-9
CDR3aa: CASSPTSGYYNEQFF

j_gene: TRBJ2-2
v_gene: TRBV11-2
CDR3aa: CASSSQQVYGELFF

j_gene: TRBJ2-3
v_gene: TRBV30
CDR3aa: CAWTGLAGGGTDTQYF

j_gene: TRBJ2-2
v_gene: TRBV6-1
CDR3aa: CASSELGAGTGELFF

j_gene: TRBJ2-7
v_gene: TRBV18
CDR3aa: CASSGTGYEQYF

j_gene: TRBJ2-7
v_gene: TRBV6-5
CDR3aa: CASRTQTNEQYF

j_gene: TRBJ1-1
v_gene: TRBV6-5
CDR3aa: CASSYGTGRTTEAFF

j_gene: TRBJ1-5
v_gene: TRBV27
CDR3aa: CASSLAGTGDYSNQPQHF

j_gene: TRBJ2-1
v_gene: TRBV19
CDR3aa: CASSSGNYNEQFF

j_gene: TRBJ2-3
v_gene: TRBV6-4
CDR3aa: CASTPTASGTDTQYF

j_gene: TRBJ2-3
v_gene: TRBV4-3
CDR3aa: CASSPGLAGGPGTDTQYF

j_gene: TRBJ1-2
v_gene: TRBV23-1
CDR3aa: CASSQSGVPTVVNYGYTF

j_gene: TRBJ1-3
v_gene: TRBV7-2
CDR3aa: CASSLEKRDRVYF

j_gene: TRBJ1-4
v_gene: TRBV13
CDR3aa: CASSLGDRGSSEKLFF

j_gene: TRBJ2-2
v_gene: TRBV11-2
CDR3aa: CATVRTGTLRGNTGELFF

j_gene: TRBJ1-1
v_gene: TRBV30
CDR3aa: CAWSAPGAEAFF

j_gene: TRBJ2-7
v_gene: TRBV2
CDR3aa: CASSVDRSYEQYF

j_gene: TRBJ1-4
v_gene: TRBV18
CDR3aa: CASSPLGGGFNEKLFF

j_gene: TRBJ1-1
v_gene: TRBV15
CDR3aa: CATSRWAAGTEAFF

j_gene: TRBJ2-4
v_gene: TRBV4-2
CDR3aa: CASSQGAGALPYF

j_gene: TRBJ1-1
v_gene: TRBV6-5
CDR3aa: CASSSGQAKNTEAFF

j_gene: TRBJ1-3
v_gene: TRBV6-1
CDR3aa: CASSAVQGTGNTIYF